Listed here are 22 T cell receptor beta chains from one sample, sequenced in a study of T cells in Graves' hyperthyroidism and ophthalmopathy. It was RNA transcripts that yielded the amplified TCR beta CDR3 regions. Carried out on the TCR CDR3, a first-round RT-PCR used the HTBI primer set. TCRdb re-called the multiplex PCR reads with MiXCR, one entry per CDR3 protein. The sample lists fewer than 500,000 distinct CDR3 sequences; approximately 13% were seen once. Material: blood. These TCRs come from a young man with Graves' hyperthyroidism that later progressed to Graves' ophthalmopathy.

This clonotype was detected many times. This rearrangement joins TRBV5-1 to TRBJ2-7, with 10 bases lining up with TRBD1. The CDR3 is 15 residues long. Germline lookup yields CDR1 SGHRS and CDR2 YFSETQ. The V gene end was trimmed by 3 bases and the J gene end by 3 bases; junction bases not matched to a gene: 6. CDR3 sequence reads: CASSYRTGGNYEQYF. Written as DNA, the CDR3 is TGCGCCAGCAGCTACCGGACAGGGGGAAACTACGAGCAGTACTTC.

This clonotype was counted at least ten times. This chain links TRBV6-1 with TRBJ2-7; 12 nucleotides agree with TRBD2. Germline loops: CDR1 MNHNS, CDR2 SASEGT. This CDR3 has 17 amino acids. Losses at the gene ends were 6 bases for V and 3 bases for J; bases not matched to a gene: 12. This chain's CDR3 is CASRHSGLAGGFYEQYF. DNA of the CDR3: TGTGCCAGCAGACACTCAGGGCTAGCGGGGGGGTTCTACGAGCAGTACTTC.

This clonotype was recorded at least ten times. V is TRBV12-5 and J is TRBJ2-2; D uncertain. Trimming removed 4 bases from V and 3 bases from J, with 3 bases in between. The CDR3 runs 12 residues. CDR1 LGHNT and CDR2 FRNRAP come from the germline V gene. DNA for the CDR3: TGTGCTAGTGGTTCCTACACCGGGGAGCTGTTTTTT. Translating it yields CASGSYTGELFF.

This clonotype was found a few times. The chain is built from TRBV12-3 or TRBV12-4 and TRBJ1-5; D remains unclear. The CDR3 totals 14 residues. V was shortened by 8 bases and J by 2 bases, with 13 bases between the two germline ends. This CDR3 reads CASRREARNQPQHF. The CDR3 region has the DNA TGTGCCAGCCGGAGGGAAGCTCGCAATCAGCCCCAGCATTTT.

This clonotype was detected many times. The chain is built from TRBV28 and TRBJ2-7; the D gene is possibly TRBD2 (5 bases). V lost 7 bases and J lost 3, with 16 bases in between. The CDR3 loop spans 14 amino acids. Per germline, CDR1 MDHEN and CDR2 SYDVKM. CDR3 in amino acids: CASKVSDGDYEQYF. The CDR3 nucleotides are TGTGCCAGCAAGGTTTCGGACGGGGACTACGAGCAGTACTTC. Together with reference TRBV28 and TRBJ2-7, the CDR3 gives the full variable domain: DVKVTQSSRYLVKRTGEKVFLECVQDMDHENMFWYRQDPGLGLRLIYFSYDVKMKEKGDIPEGYSVSREKKERFSLILESASTNQTSMYLCASKVSDGDYEQYFGPGTRLTVT.

This chain links TRBV5-8 with TRBJ2-1, with 13 bases identical to TRBD2. Germline V lookup: CDR1 SGHTS, CDR2 YDEGEE. The trim removed 0 bases at V and 8 bases at J, leaving 5 bases unmatched. The CDR3 loop spans 16 amino acids. This chain's CDR3 is CASSLGTSGGGDEQFF. CDR3 DNA sequence: TGTGCCAGCAGCTTGGGGACTAGCGGGGGTGGGGATGAGCAGTTCTTC.

The table lists this clonotype with many counts. One end of the junction is discordant with germline, which a read error may explain. The chain uses TRBV12-3 or TRBV12-4 and TRBJ1-3; the D gene is possibly TRBD1 (6 bases). The length of the CDR3 is 16 residues. The chain's CDR3 is CASSWRHRASGNTIYF. The CDR3 bases are TGTGCCAGCAGTTGGAGACACAGGGCTTCTGGGAACACCATATATTTT.

There are many counts of this clonotype. The chain combines TRBV11-2 with TRBJ2-2; 13 positions match TRBD2. This CDR3 is built from 19 residues. V lost 1 base, J lost 4 bases, and 9 bases stayed unmatched. Germline assignment: CDR1 SGHAT and CDR2 FQNNGV. This CDR3 reads CASSLVPLAGGPSTGELFF. The DNA for the CDR3 is TGTGCCAGCAGCTTAGTCCCACTAGCGGGGGGGCCAAGCACCGGGGAGCTGTTTTTT.

Concerning this clonotype: Mismatch with germline at one junction end may stem from a read error. The chain uses TRBV7-2 and TRBJ2-7, with D possibly matching TRBD2 (7 bases). The length of the CDR3 is 17 residues. The germline CDR1 and CDR2 sequences are SGHTA and FQGNSA. The CDR3 DNA reads as TGTGCCAGCGGCTTCCCTATGTTAACGGGGGGCGGCTACGAGCAGTACTTC. This encodes CASGFPMLTGGGYEQYF.

The sample holds many counts of this clonotype. The chain couples TRBV3-1 to TRBJ2-3; 12 bases match TRBD2. Germline CDR1 and CDR2: LGHDT and YNNKEL (reference sequence). This CDR3 is 16 amino acids long. Trimming at V came to 4 bases and at J to 2 bases, leaving 4 bases not matched to a gene. In nucleotides, the CDR3 is TGTGCCAGCAGCCGACTAGCGGGGGCCAACACAGATACGCAGTATTTT. It codes for CASSRLAGANTDTQYF.

The chain links TRBV28 to TRBJ2-1; weak D call: TRBD2 (5 bases). The CDR3 is made up of 13 amino acids. With 2 bases removed from V and 13 bases from J, the gap between germline ends came to 15 bases. Germline CDR1 and CDR2: MDHEN and SYDVKM. This CDR3 reads CASSLKRRSDQFF. Here the CDR3 DNA reads TGTGCCAGCAGTTTAAAACGGAGGTCCGACCAGTTCTTC.

This clonotype was picked up many times. The chain couples TRBV11-1 to TRBJ1-1, with TRBD1 matching 7 bases. Trimming cost V 5 bases and J 5 bases; bases outside gene matches: 5. The CDR3 runs to 13 residues. The germline V gene has CDR1 SGHAT and CDR2 FQDESV (reference sequence). In DNA form, the CDR3 reads TGTGCCAGCAGCAAAAGGGGGCGTACTGAAGCTTTCTTT. Translating it yields CASSKRGRTEAFF.

This chain joins TRBV5-6 and TRBJ2-7; TRBD1 or TRBD2 may be the D gene (6 bases each). V was shortened by 4 bases and J by 0 bases, with 14 bases between the two germline ends. There are 15 residues in the CDR3. CDR1 is SGHDT and CDR2 is YYEEEE in the germline V gene. The CDR3 protein is CASSRGGGLSYEQYF. As DNA, the CDR3 is TGTGCCAGCAGCCGTGGAGGGGGACTCTCCTACGAGCAGTACTTC. The whole variable domain, filled in from reference TRBV5-6 and TRBJ2-7, reads DAGVTQSPTHLIKTRGQQVTLRCSPKSGHDTVSWYQQALGQGPQFIFQYYEEEERQRGNFPDRFSGHQFPNYSSELNVNALLLGDSALYLCASSRGGGLSYEQYFGPGTRLTVT.

In regard to this clonotype: A clone one base away is much larger, so this may be a read error. The chain joins TRBV10-1 to TRBJ1-6, with D unclear. From germline, CDR1 is WNHNN and CDR2 SYGVQD (reference sequence). V lost 2 bases to trimming and J lost 11 bases, with 10 bases between them. The CDR3 loop spans 13 amino acids. The CDR3 region is CASSEGLRPPLHF. The CDR3 DNA reads as TGCGCCAGCAGTGAGGGGTTGCGTCCACCCCTCCACTTT.

V is TRBV7-9 and J is TRBJ2-3; 7 bases align to TRBD1. Germline loops: CDR1 SEHNR, CDR2 FQNEAQ (reference sequence). V lost 6 bases, J lost 2 bases, and 8 bases stayed unmatched. The CDR3 loop spans 15 amino acids. The CDR3 loop reads CASRTGLWATDTQYF. In nucleotides, the CDR3 is TGTGCCAGCAGGACAGGGTTGTGGGCCACAGATACGCAGTATTTT.

The chain employs TRBV12-3 or TRBV12-4 and TRBJ1-1, with unresolved D. The V gene lost 8 bases and the J gene lost 3 bases, with 22 bases spanning the gap. The CDR3 is made up of 16 amino acids. CDR3 sequence: CASSPPGSALDTEAFF. The CDR3 coding sequence is TGTGCCAGCTCACCCCCGGGGTCCGCGCTTGACACTGAAGCTTTCTTT.

Many counts were recorded for this clonotype. The chain uses TRBV4-1 and TRBJ2-7; D is perhaps TRBD1 or TRBD2 (5 bases each). CDR3 length equals 13 residues. Trimming removed 2 bases at V and 2 bases at J, with 7 bases between. In germline, CDR1 is MGHRA, CDR2 YSYEKL. CDR3 in DNA: TGCGCCAGCAGCCAACAGGGAGCCTACGAGCAGTACTTC. It translates to CASSQQGAYEQYF.

This clonotype was counted ten times or more. The chain links TRBV18 to TRBJ1-5, with 7 bases lining up with TRBD1. The CDR3 has 16 amino acids. Losses at the gene ends were 4 bases for V and 4 bases for J; bases not matched to a gene: 10. Per germline, CDR1 KGHSH and CDR2 LQKENI. CDR3 nucleotide sequence: TGTGCCAGCTCACTCGCCCAGGACAGGATAAATCAGCCCCAGCATTTT. The encoded protein is CASSLAQDRINQPQHF.

This clonotype showed up many times. The chain has TRBV7-2 and TRBJ1-2; D is ambiguous. Germline assignment: CDR1 SGHTA and CDR2 FQGNSA. The CDR3 is 13 residues long. The V end was cut by 1 base, the J end by 7 bases, with 10 bases between. CDR3 residues: CASSLGWGRGYTF. CDR3 sequence (DNA): TGTGCCAGCAGCTTAGGATGGGGTCGTGGCTACACCTTC.

Ten or more counts support this clonotype. This rearrangement joins TRBV3-1 to TRBJ1-3; D uncertain. V was cut by 0 bases and J by 0 bases, with 6 bases left in between. Germline V gene lookup returns CDR1 LGHDT and CDR2 YNNKEL (reference sequence). The CDR3 totals 15 residues. CDR3 region: CASSQDPTSGNTIYF. In nucleotides, the CDR3 is TGTGCCAGCAGCCAAGACCCAACCTCTGGAAACACCATATATTTT. Filled out from reference TRBV3-1 and TRBJ1-3, the complete variable domain reads DTAVSQTPKYLVTQMGNDKSIKCEQNLGHDTMYWYKQDSKKFLKIMFSYNNKELIINETVPNRFSPKSPDKAHLNLHINSLELGDSAVYFCASSQDPTSGNTIYFGEGSWLTVV.

This clonotype has a count of ten or more. The V call is TRBV7-8, the J call TRBJ1-5, with 10 bases fitting TRBD1. Germline V gives CDR1 SGHVS, CDR2 FQNEAQ. CDR3 length: 16 residues. Germline trimming cut 2 bases from V and 9 bases from J; bases unmatched to any gene: 10. The chain's CDR3 is CASSLRDRGSAGPQHF. The CDR3 nucleotides are TGTGCCAGCAGCTTAAGGGACAGGGGTTCTGCAGGGCCCCAGCATTTT.

This chain joins TRBV7-9 and TRBJ2-2; 7 nucleotides match TRBD1. CDR1 SEHNR and CDR2 FQNEAQ come from the germline V gene (reference sequence). The CDR3 has 15 amino acids. The V gene end was trimmed by 5 bases and the J gene end by 6 bases; junction bases not matched to a gene: 9. The CDR3 spells CASSPRQGRSGELFF. The CDR3 coding sequence is TGTGCCAGCAGCCCCAGACAGGGTCGGTCCGGGGAGCTGTTTTTT. The full variable domain, in which reference TRBV7-9 and TRBJ2-2 provide the parts outside the CDR3, is DTGVSQNPRHKITKRGQNVTFRCDPISEHNRLYWYRQTLGQGPEFLTYFQNEAQLEKSRLLSDRFSAERPKGSFSTLEIQRTEQGDSAMYLCASSPRQGRSGELFFGEGSRLTVL.